This T cell receptor beta chain was captured in a study of radiotherapy plus CTLA-4 blockade in lung cancer. Study information: Patients showed objective responses in under 20% of cases, and disease control was achieved by 25% to 35%.

Focal radiation and CTLA-4 blockade (ipilimumab) were tested in chemo-refractory metastatic non-small-cell lung cancer patients. Profiling relied on immunoSEQ multiplex PCR, and the TCRdb table lists in-frame clones only, not all of them. The sample holds about 80,000 clones; around 78% are singletons and the top ten take roughly 20%. The length of the CDR3 is 14 residues. V lost 6 bases to trimming and J lost 8 bases, with 17 bases between them. Germline CDR1 KGHSH, CDR2 LQKENI. The sample consisted of peripheral blood, taken from a patient treated with radiotherapy plus ipilimumab. J is TRBJ2-4 and V is TRBV18; maybe TRBD2 (5 bases). The receptor's source is a human donor with non-small cell lung cancer whose response to radiotherapy plus ipilimumab could not be evaluated. Some clones in this sample may be carry-over from other donors' samples. This CDR3 is CASSRGLQEDIQYF. In nucleotides, the CDR3 is TGTGCCAGCTCTCGCGGGCTCCAGGAGGACATTCAGTACTTC.